This TCR beta chain was recorded in a study of shared clonotypes between healthy human individuals. Study summary: CD4 naive and memory got three plates each, CD8 naive two, CD8 memory one. Findings and limits, study-wide: Richness estimates generally favored naive over memory subsets. Non-shared clonotypes had lower generation probabilities than clonotypes shared by all four sorted-subset donors.

Concerning this clone: What it binds is not known.

The genomic DNA of each subset was split evenly across several immunoSEQ plates. This table comes from immunoSEQ multiplex PCR, and its TCRdb copy is limited to in-frame clones, with some not included. This sample has 850,000 to 1,100,000 clones, with roughly 80% found just once. This CDR3 contains 19 residues. Germline lookup yields CDR1 LNHDA and CDR2 SQIVND (reference sequence). V dropped 1 base and J dropped 0; count of bases not matched to a gene: 12. Input material: memory CD4+ T cells from PBMCs. Documented subset: CD45RA-negative fraction. The chain employs TRBV19 and TRBJ1-5; 7 bases agree with TRBD1. The sequence was collected from a man younger than 35 in good health. Some clones in this sample may be carry-over from other donors' samples. The CDR3 loop reads CASSIVKGAFRDSNQPQHF. The CDR3 nucleotides are TGTGCCAGTAGTATAGTAAAGGGGGCCTTCAGGGATAGCAATCAGCCCCAGCATTTT.